The clone carrying this T cell receptor beta chain came up a few times. These data come from a study of T cells in Graves' hyperthyroidism and ophthalmopathy. The CDR3 sequence is 14 residues long. Germline CDR1 and CDR2: SQVTM and ANQGSEA. V gave up 7 bases and J gave up 4 bases, with 18 bases separating them. Authors of the study amplified TCR beta CDR3 regions from RNA transcripts. HTBI primers were used for first-round RT-PCR of the TCR CDR3. In TCRdb, the multiplex PCR reads were re-called with MiXCR into one record per CDR3 protein. The sample lists a few hundred thousand distinct CDR3 sequences; about 18% were seen once.

The chain recombines TRBV29-1 with TRBJ2-3; D is perhaps TRBD2 (7 bases). Sequenced: blood. The sequence was collected from a man aged 18-30 years with Graves' ophthalmopathy. This CDR3 reads CSGGGGEVADTQYF. As DNA, the CDR3 is TGCAGCGGTGGGGGGGGCGAAGTCGCAGATACGCAGTATTTT.